Sequencing of this T cell receptor beta chain was carried out in a study of shared clonotypes between healthy human individuals (dated by TCRdb to 2020 to 2021). About the investigation overall: The cohort comprised a couple of women and a few men aged 18 to 49 years. Per donor, three plates each were used for CD4 naive and CD4 memory, two for CD8 naive, and one for CD8 memory. Blood TCR repertoires of about five healthy adults were deeply sequenced to estimate repertoire size and the extent of clonotype sharing between individuals. Different laboratories and diverse techniques were used to prepare libraries and sequence TCR repertoires, to increase sequencing depth and limit assay-specific biases. Per donor, leukapheresis produced somewhere between about 0.94 and 8.9 billion PBMCs.

Summary of the overall study and its limitations: Incomplete sequencing was indicated by rarefaction of sorted-subset datasets, despite the large sequencing depth. Clonotypes shared by all four sorted-subset donors showed higher generation probabilities than non-shared clonotypes. Sharing across several donors was observed for approximately 5% of naive CD4, over 3% of naive CD8, roughly 2.4% of memory CD4, and about 0.39% of memory CD8 clonotypes. Sampling was restricted to blood, and TCR repertoires in tissue are likely to differ from TCR repertoires in blood. Pairwise subsampling led to the expectation that sequencing depth would affect the degree of clonotype sharing among donors. Larger estimated clonotype richness was generally found for naive subsets than for memory subsets. The small number of donors limited the genetic and exposure-history diversity represented.

The CDR3, cysteine through phenylalanine, is 11 amino acids long. Only the CDR3 DNA stays, 33 bases, in frame from base 1. The germline V gene gives CDR1 as MNHEY and CDR2 as SVGAGI. The junction shows trimming of 2 bases on V and 7 bases on J, plus 5 bases between the germline ends. Using the deep immunoSEQ assay, multiplex PCR amplified TCR CDR3 regions from genomic DNA. Extracted genomic DNA from each cell subset was spread evenly across all wells of several immunoSEQ 96-well plates, with each plate serving as a replicate. Each replicate PCR for sorted subsets received about 220 ng genomic DNA, equal to tens of thousands of T cell genomes. Purified libraries were measured with a Qubit 3.0 fluorometer, size-checked on a Bioanalyzer 2100, and measured again with the KAPA Library Quantification kit. A separate single-read 150-cycle Illumina NextSeq 550 flow cell was used to sequence each immunoSEQ 96-well plate. Concerning the study's data processing: Because only junctional sequences without quality scores were contained in the immunoSEQ output, filtering matching that applied to full-length reads could not be performed. To assign V/J genes and CDR3, sequences were annotated against IMGT germline references using PyIR, a Python wrapper for IgBLAST v1.9. Reads with weak V/J assignments (E-value above 1e-6), missing CDR3, stop codons, out-of-frame junctions, or ambiguous translated residues were removed. V3J clonotypes were defined by identical inferred V gene, J gene, and CDR3 amino acid sequence. Percentage overlap between repertoires was computed as shared unique clonotypes divided by the size of the smaller repertoire. Three approaches were used to assess repertoire richness: RTK rarefaction, the Chao1 estimator, and Recon v2.1 estimates of unobserved clonotypes. Generation probabilities were computed with OLGA for all TCRbeta clonotypes obtained by the gDNA method from a few donors. Entries here come from immuneACCESS through TCRdb and include only in-frame sequences with V and J called. Some clones fail to appear in such tables; in the studies checked, an unresolved V gene covers under half of the shortfall, and the cause of the remainder is unknown. That table gives V, J and clone size, and the DNA gave D and trimming. Here the sample has about 600,000 clones; around 97% occur a single time. The biggest ten clones account for roughly 0.05% of the sample.

Healthy HIV-negative adults with no recently reported acute infections or vaccinations were included as donors. Only Caucasian adults living in Nashville, Tennessee, USA were represented among the donors. CD4+ T cells were enriched by magnetic negative selection, after which naive cells were positively selected on CD45RA and the negative fraction was taken as the memory subset. Blood was obtained by leukapheresis, after which PBMCs were separated by Ficoll-Histopaque density gradient centrifugation and cryopreserved in liquid nitrogen vapor phase. Purity and quantity of every magnetically sorted T cell population were checked by analytical flow cytometry. Each sorted fraction had its genomic DNA isolated and then quantified by UV absorbance on a Nanodrop 2000c. Points on this clone: Its target antigen remains unknown. The record has no base qualities; no much larger clone is one base away.

Sequenced input: naive CD4+ T cells sorted from blood. The cell subset or site label, as the study defines it: CD45RA+ positively selected. Recombination connected TRBV6-5 to TRBJ1-1; the D gene is perhaps TRBD1, from 5 matching bases. The clonotype comes from a woman aged 25-40 years in good health. The CDR3 is CASSYRGEAFF. The base sequence is TGTGCCAGCAGTTACAGGGGTGAAGCTTTCTTT.